Below, 31 T cell receptor beta chains from the same sample are listed, as sequenced in a study of shared clonotypes between healthy human individuals. The method was immunoSEQ multiplex PCR; TCRdb's version includes in-frame clones alone and lacks a portion of them. The sample has around 980,000 clones, about 80% seen once; the top ten hold 0.61%. Sequencing used memory CD4+ T cells from PBMCs. Documented subset: CD45RA-negative fraction. These receptors were collected from a man aged 18-30 years in good health. Some clones in this sample may be carry-over from other donors' samples.

This chain uses TRBV6-1 with TRBJ2-2; D not resolved. V was clipped by 4 bases and J by 10 bases, with 22 bases between them. The CDR3 covers 16 residues. Germline CDR1 is MNHNS and CDR2 is SASEGT. Here the CDR3 reads CASSATDFGISKELFF. The CDR3 DNA sequence: TGTGCCAGCAGTGCGACGGATTTCGGAATCTCAAAGGAGCTGTTTTTT.

The chain links TRBV30 to TRBJ2-7; D could derive from TRBD1 or TRBD2 (5 bases each). Germline CDR1 is GTSNPN and CDR2 is SVGIG (reference sequence). The V gene lost 3 bases and the J gene lost 3 bases, with 18 bases spanning the gap. The CDR3 contains 15 residues. DNA of the CDR3: TGTGCCTGGAGAGGCCCCGGACATCGGGGCTACGAGCAGTACTTC. Translation: CAWRGPGHRGYEQYF.

CDR3 loop: CASSLSFGARALSGYTF. CDR3 DNA sequence: TGTGCCAGCAGTTTATCCTTCGGCGCCAGGGCGCTTAGTGGCTACACCTTC. J is TRBJ1-2 and V is TRBV27, with D perhaps matching TRBD1 (5 bases). The CDR3 is 17 amino acids. Germline assignment: CDR1 MNHEY and CDR2 SMNVEV (reference sequence). V shed 0 bases and J shed 7 bases, with 21 bases lying between them.

V usage is TRBV28 and J usage is TRBJ1-5; D ambiguous. The V gene lost 7 bases and the J gene lost 8 bases, with 12 bases spanning the gap. CDR1 and CDR2 from the germline V gene are MDHEN and SYDVKM. The CDR3 covers 12 residues. In DNA form, the CDR3 reads TGTGCCAGCACCCGAGGATGGGAGCCCCAGCATTTT. This encodes CASTRGWEPQHF.

The V and J genes are TRBV21-1 and TRBJ2-7. TRBV21-1 is listed as a pseudogene. The CDR3 covers 15 residues. In nucleotides, the CDR3 is TGTGCCAGCAGCAAAGATTTAGGGTCCTCCTACGAGCAGTACTTC. Amino acid sequence: CASSKDLGSSYEQYF.

The chain uses TRBV28 and TRBJ1-4; tentative D call: TRBD1 (6 bases). This CDR3 has 15 amino acids. Germline lookup yields CDR1 MDHEN and CDR2 SYDVKM. Between the trimmed V and J ends, which lost 6 bases and 4 bases, there was a span of 15 bases. The CDR3 nucleotides read TGTGCCAGCAGCCGGGGGGGCCAGTTTAATGAAAAACTGTTTTTT. This sequence encodes CASSRGGQFNEKLFF.

This clone was found a few times. The J gene is TRBJ1-2, the V gene TRBV5-4, with D maybe TRBD1 (5 bases). V lost 5 bases to trimming and J lost 5 bases, with 16 bases between them. The CDR3 is 14 amino acids. Germline V lookup: CDR1 SGHNT, CDR2 YYREEE (reference sequence). The CDR3 nucleotides read TGTGCCAGCAGTCCTGGCGGGGCTGGGTATGGCTACACCTTC. Protein sequence: CASSPGGAGYGYTF.

The chain couples TRBV30 to TRBJ2-5; possible D gene TRBD1, 7 bases. Germline CDR1 is GTSNPN and CDR2 is SVGIG (reference sequence). V was clipped by 1 base and J by 4 bases, with 13 bases between them. The length of the CDR3 is 14 residues. CDR3 protein: CAWSAGGSAETQYF. CDR3 in DNA: TGTGCCTGGAGTGCAGGGGGGAGCGCAGAGACCCAGTACTTC. The entire variable domain, with the rest obtained from reference TRBV30 and TRBJ2-5, is as follows: SQTIHQWPATLVQPVGSPLSLECTVEGTSNPNLYWYRQAAGRGLQLLFYSVGIGQISSEVPQNLSASRPQDRQFILSSKKLLLSDSGFYLCAWSAGGSAETQYFGPGTRLLVL.

This clone was detected a few times. Different DNA sequences within this sample yield the same CDR3. The chain employs TRBV5-1 and TRBJ2-3; 10 bases fit TRBD2. Germline CDR1 is SGHRS and CDR2 is YFSETQ. There are 14 residues in the CDR3. The V and J ends lost 4 bases and 3 bases, in that order; junction bases with no gene match: 2. The CDR3 reads CASSPGLATDTQYF. In nucleotides, the CDR3 is TGCGCCAGCAGCCCGGGACTAGCGACAGATACGCAGTATTTT.

This clone was detected ten times or more. The chain uses TRBV4-2 and TRBJ2-2; TRBD2 matches 9 bases. Germline CDR1 reads LGHNA; CDR2 reads YNFKEQ. The CDR3 runs 16 residues. V trimming: 4 bases; J trimming: 5 bases; junction bases outside the gene matches: 8. The CDR3, as DNA: TGTGCCAGCAGCCCAAATAGCGGGAGTGGGACCGGGGAGCTGTTTTTT. The encoded protein is CASSPNSGSGTGELFF.

The chain joins TRBV30 to TRBJ2-5, with 10 bases that match TRBD1. This CDR3 has 13 residues. Germline assignment: CDR1 GTSNPN and CDR2 SVGIG (reference sequence). The junction had 2 bases not matched to a gene; V was cut back by 3 bases and J by 4 bases. CDR3 in DNA: TGTGCCTGGAGGGACAGGGGGGTAGAGACCCAGTACTTC. As protein: CAWRDRGVETQYF.

The V gene is TRBV15, the J gene TRBJ2-7; 8 bases match TRBD2. Germline V gives CDR1 LNHNV, CDR2 YYDKDF (reference sequence). V was pared by 5 bases and J by 0 bases, with 3 bases of the junction left unmatched. The CDR3 runs to 14 residues. The CDR3 sequence: CATSPTSGSYEQYF. The DNA of the CDR3 is TGTGCCACCAGCCCCACTAGCGGCTCCTACGAGCAGTACTTC.

The rearrangement uses TRBV27 and TRBJ2-5, with D uncertain. This CDR3 has 13 amino acids. CDR1 is MNHEY, CDR2 SMNVEV, per germline (reference sequence). Trimming took 6 bases from V and 7 from J, leaving 15 bases between them. The CDR3 loop reads CASSSVGFGTQYF. In nucleotides, the CDR3 is TGTGCCAGCAGCTCCGTGGGGTTTGGGACCCAGTACTTC.

Worth noting for this clone: Additional DNA sequences in this sample encode the identical CDR3. This chain uses TRBV6-6 with TRBJ1-1; no clear D gene. The germline V gene has CDR1 MNHNY and CDR2 SVGAGI (reference sequence). This CDR3 has 15 amino acids. The V end was cut by 6 bases, the J end by 1 base, with 15 bases between. For the CDR3, the DNA is TGTGCCAGCAGCTTACTAGGACTCAGGAACACTGAAGCTTTCTTT. It yields the protein CASSLLGLRNTEAFF.

In its sample, this clone was seen many times. The chain links TRBV4-3 to TRBJ1-2; D gene unclear. Between the trimmed V and J ends, which lost 1 base and 3 bases, there was a span of 6 bases. Germline assignment: CDR1 LGHNA and CDR2 YSLEER. CDR3 length: 13 residues. The CDR3 protein is CASSQGVDYGYTF. CDR3 DNA: TGCGCCAGCAGCCAAGGGGTAGACTATGGCTACACCTTC.

The chain recombines TRBV5-1 with TRBJ1-2; tentative D call: TRBD1 (5 bases). Trimming cost V 0 bases and J 2 bases, with 8 bases left between them. The CDR3 spans 14 residues. Per germline, CDR1 SGHRS and CDR2 YFSETQ. The CDR3 protein is CASSLEGTNYGYTF. The CDR3 region has the DNA TGCGCCAGCAGCTTGGAAGGGACCAACTATGGCTACACCTTC.

This chain connects TRBV4-3 to TRBJ2-6; D possibly corresponds to TRBD1 (6 bases). The CDR3 spans 17 residues. The V end was cut by 2 bases, the J end by 3 bases, with 14 bases between. Germline CDR1 and CDR2: LGHNA and YSLEER. The CDR3 here is CASSQRTVLGGANVLTF. CDR3 sequence (DNA): TGCGCCAGCAGCCAACGGACAGTTTTGGGTGGGGCCAACGTCCTGACTTTC.

The rearrangement uses TRBV5-8 and TRBJ1-5; TRBD1 is a possible D gene (5 bases). This CDR3 contains 15 residues. Trimming removed 7 bases from V and 1 base from J, with 15 bases in between. Germline CDR1 SGHTS, CDR2 YDEGEE. CDR3 loop: CASGYGGYSNQPQHF. CDR3 DNA sequence: TGTGCCAGCGGTTATGGGGGGTACAGCAATCAGCCCCAGCATTTT. The variable domain in full, with the rest retrieved from reference TRBV5-8 and TRBJ1-5, is EAGVTQSPTHLIKTRGQQATLRCSPISGHTSVYWYQQALGLGLQFLLWYDEGEERNRGNFPPRFSGRQFPNYSSELNVNALELEDSALYLCASGYGGYSNQPQHFGDGTRLSIL.

This clone was seen only a few times. Other DNA sequences within the sample encode an identical CDR3. The CDR3 DNA sequence: TGTGCCAGCAGCGTGGGGACAAACACCGGGGAGCTGTTTTTT. It yields the protein CASSVGTNTGELFF. V usage is TRBV9 and J usage is TRBJ2-2; D might be TRBD1 (6 bases). The CDR3 consists of 14 residues. Trimming pared 2 bases from V and 2 bases from J, leaving 7 bases between. Germline V gives CDR1 SGDLS, CDR2 YYNGEE.

Written as DNA, the CDR3 is TGTGCCAGCAGCTTGGCGGAACTAGCGGGCCTTATCTCCTACAATGAGCAGTTCTTC. Its protein is CASSLAELAGLISYNEQFF. This chain joins TRBV5-6 and TRBJ2-1, with 9 nucleotides matching TRBD2. With 0 bases clipped from V and 0 bases from J, the junction kept 10 bases outside the gene matches. This CDR3 contains 19 residues. Germline lookup yields CDR1 SGHDT and CDR2 YYEEEE.

CDR3 region: CASSAAGQGAEGYTF. The DNA for the CDR3 is TGTGCCAGCAGCGCCGCCGGACAGGGGGCTGAAGGCTACACCTTC. The chain recombines TRBV7-3 with TRBJ1-2; 11 bases align to TRBD1. The CDR3 is made up of 15 amino acids. Germline loops: CDR1 SGHTA, CDR2 FQGTGA. V was clipped by 5 bases and J by 8 bases; unmatched bases: 10.

This clone appeared a few times. The CDR3 here is CASSFLGTGGTDTQYF. The DNA of the CDR3 is TGTGCCAGCAGCTTCCTCGGGACAGGGGGGACAGATACGCAGTATTTT. The chain employs TRBV5-8 and TRBJ2-3, with TRBD1 identical over 11 bases. CDR1 is SGHTS, CDR2 YDEGEE, per germline. Losses at the gene ends were 2 bases for V and 3 bases for J; bases not matched to a gene: 5. The CDR3 is 16 amino acids. Full variable domain (rest looked up from reference TRBV5-8 and TRBJ2-3): EAGVTQSPTHLIKTRGQQATLRCSPISGHTSVYWYQQALGLGLQFLLWYDEGEERNRGNFPPRFSGRQFPNYSSELNVNALELEDSALYLCASSFLGTGGTDTQYFGPGTRLTVL.

The chain links TRBV7-8 to TRBJ1-5; 7 bases are shared with TRBD1. CDR3 length: 14 amino acids. Germline V gives CDR1 SGHVS, CDR2 FQNEAQ. V lost 5 bases, J lost 6 bases, and 7 bases stayed unmatched. CDR3 protein: CASSARSGGQPQHF. Here the CDR3 DNA reads TGTGCCAGCAGCGCGAGATCAGGGGGTCAGCCCCAGCATTTT.

The chain uses TRBV28 and TRBJ2-1; maybe TRBD1 (7 bases). The CDR3 contains 17 residues. Germline CDR1 and CDR2: MDHEN and SYDVKM. Trimming took off 3 bases at V and 7 bases at J, with 22 bases between the two ends. DNA of the CDR3: TGTGCCAGCAGTTTCGTAGGGCCGCAGGGGGGATTTAATGAGCAGTTCTTC. Protein product: CASSFVGPQGGFNEQFF.

This rearrangement joins TRBV7-2 to TRBJ2-7; TRBD2 matches 11 bases. After removal of 4 bases from V and 3 bases from J, the junction contained 5 bases not matched to a gene. Germline CDR1 SGHTA, CDR2 FQGNSA. This CDR3 region has 15 residues. The CDR3 DNA reads TGTGCCAGCAGCTCCGGACTAGCGGGCTACTACGAGCAGTACTTC. This sequence encodes CASSSGLAGYYEQYF.

This clone was recorded once. The CDR3 coding sequence is TGTGCCAGCAGCCATAGGGCCGTTTCCACGAACACTGAAGCTTTCTTT. Protein sequence: CASSHRAVSTNTEAFF. The chain combines TRBV7-9 with TRBJ1-1; D uncertain. CDR1 is SEHNR and CDR2 is FQNEAQ in the germline V gene (reference sequence). This CDR3 has 16 amino acids. V was clipped by 5 bases and J by 1 base, with 17 bases between them.

This chain uses TRBV6-5 with TRBJ2-7; the match to TRBD1 covers 8 bases. Germline V gives CDR1 MNHEY, CDR2 SVGAGI. Germline trimming cut 4 bases from V and 10 bases from J; bases unmatched to any gene: 9. This CDR3 region has 13 residues. The CDR3 protein is CASSSVPGQVQYF. The CDR3 DNA is TGTGCCAGCAGTTCCGTCCCGGGACAGGTCCAGTACTTC.

The rearrangement joins TRBV25-1 to TRBJ1-4; 7 bases map to TRBD1. Germline V gene data show CDR1 as MGHDK and CDR2 as SYGVNS. The trim removed 8 bases at V and 4 bases at J, leaving 7 bases unmatched. The CDR3 has 14 amino acids. The CDR3 region is CASRKWDSNEKLFF. Here the CDR3 DNA reads TGTGCCAGCCGGAAATGGGACAGTAATGAAAAACTGTTTTTT.

The J gene is TRBJ1-3, the V gene TRBV7-2; no definite D call. Germline V CDR1 and CDR2: SGHTA, FQGNSA. Trimming cost V 2 bases and J 4 bases, with 6 bases left between them. The CDR3 length is 13 residues. The CDR3, as DNA: TGTGCCAGCAGCTTATTCAGGGGAAACACCATATATTTT. This sequence encodes CASSLFRGNTIYF.

V is TRBV6-5 and J is TRBJ2-7; 7 nucleotides match TRBD1. This CDR3 is built from 15 residues. Germline V gene data show CDR1 as MNHEY and CDR2 as SVGAGI. With 0 bases clipped from V and 4 bases from J, the junction kept 6 bases outside the gene matches. DNA of the CDR3: TGTGCCAGCAGTTACTCAGACAGGGCAGTGTACGAGCAGTACTTC. This encodes CASSYSDRAVYEQYF.

The chain has TRBV5-1 and TRBJ2-3; 9 bases line up with TRBD2. Trimming at V came to 4 bases and at J to 3 bases, leaving 6 bases not matched to a gene. The CDR3 runs 15 residues. Germline assignment: CDR1 SGHRS and CDR2 YFSETQ. The DNA of the CDR3 is TGCGCCAGCAGCATGGGACTAGCTGAAACAGATACGCAGTATTTT. Translation gives CASSMGLAETDTQYF.